Detailed here is one TCR beta chain. Germline CDR1 is SGHTS and CDR2 is YDEGEE. The CDR3 spans 16 residues. The V and J ends lost 2 bases and 0 bases respectively, with 12 bases between them. The sample belongs to a study of blood T cell repertoires in COVID-19. For the study at large: Collection of acute and convalescent COVID-19 samples took place in the United States, Italy and Spain. From T cells, B-cell-depleted T cells, or PBMCs came the material, which was cDNA or gDNA.

Original methodology: Reference gene primer amplification yielded estimated nucleated cell counts. Sequencing was performed with immunoSEQ multiplex PCR; in TCRdb, only in-frame clones are kept and a portion is missing. V and J calls and clone size are those listed in that table; D and trimming were worked out from the DNA. This table has around 200,000 clones, 80% to 90% appearing once. The sequence derives from a man aged 55 to 70 who had recovered from COVID-19. The V call is TRBV5-8, the J call TRBJ2-4; D perhaps matches TRBD1 (5 bases). Sequencing used peripheral blood. The CDR3 DNA reads as TGTGCCAGCAGCTTTGGACAAGCCTTAGCCAAAAACATTCAGTACTTC. Translating it yields CASSFGQALAKNIQYF.